This T cell receptor (beta chain) originates from a study of glioma-infiltrating T cells. General observations from the study: Above-expected tissue-blood divergence occurred in all gliomas, most in low-grade ones. Tissue and blood shared very few CDR3 sequences.

Amplification of TCR alpha and beta CDR3 regions from RNA used iRepertoire nested multiplex PCR. For one-step reverse transcription and amplification, roughly 100-400 ng of tissue mRNA or PBMC total RNA was used. Each CDR3 protein gets one entry after TCRdb re-called the multiplex PCR reads with MiXCR. Here the sample spans 160,000 or so distinct CDR3 sequences, about 47% being singletons. Trimming took 5 bases from V and 1 from J, leaving 14 bases between them. This CDR3 has 15 residues. Germline V gene data show CDR1 as MDHEN and CDR2 as SYDVKM. Regarding this clonotype: Its antigen is as yet unknown.

This receptor was identified in a human donor with low-grade glioma or glioblastoma, undergoing nonglioma brain surgery, or in good health (not recorded which). The rearrangement uses TRBV28 and TRBJ2-5; maybe TRBD2 (5 bases). What was sequenced was glioma tissue, nonneoplastic brain tissue, or PBMCs (not recorded which). This CDR3 is CASSSGCVFQETQYF. In nucleotides, the CDR3 is TGTGCCAGCAGTAGCGGCTGCGTATTCCAAGAGACCCAGTACTTC. Using reference TRBV28 and TRBJ2-5 for the parts outside the CDR3, the full variable domain is DVKVTQSSRYLVKRTGEKVFLECVQDMDHENMFWYRQDPGLGLRLIYFSYDVKMKEKGDIPEGYSVSREKKERFSLILESASTNQTSMYLCASSSGCVFQETQYFGPGTRLLVL.